The 14 T cell receptor beta chains given below trace back to one sample, sequenced in a study of T cell repertoires in cytomegalovirus infection. TCRdb independently ran MiXCR on the reads; one entry per CDR3 protein. The sample records some 320,000 distinct CDR3 sequences, just under 30% being singletons. Their antigens are not known. The source material was cultured PBMCs, sampled from culture after CMV antigen stimulation. These receptors were collected from a human donor in good health (CMV status not recorded). Some clones in this sample may be carry-over from other donors' samples.

The gene calls are TRBV24-1 and TRBJ2-1; the match to TRBD2 covers 8 bases. Germline assignment: CDR1 KGHDR and CDR2 SFDVKD. The CDR3 is 16 residues long. Losses at the gene ends were 2 bases for V and 1 base for J; bases not matched to a gene: 3. Written as DNA, the CDR3 is TGTGCCACCAGTGATTCTAGCGGGCCGTCCTACAATGAGCAGTTCTTC. It encodes CATSDSSGPSYNEQFF.

This clonotype has a handful of counts. The chain links TRBV4-1 to TRBJ2-2, with D possibly being TRBD2 (6 bases). There are 14 residues in the CDR3. Germline lookup yields CDR1 MGHRA and CDR2 YSYEKL. CDR3 bases: TGCGGCTTGCCACCCATGCGGGGCACCGGGGAGCTGTTTTTT. Its protein is CGLPPMRGTGELFF.

The chain uses TRBV14 and TRBJ2-5; TRBD1 is a possible D gene (5 bases). Trimming stripped 2 bases from V and 1 base from J, with 11 bases between. Germline V CDR1 and CDR2: SGHDN, FVKESK. The CDR3 has 15 residues. The chain's CDR3 is CASSQQGYVQETQYF. The DNA of the CDR3 is TGTGCCAGCAGCCAACAGGGCTATGTCCAAGAGACCCAGTACTTC.

V and J are TRBV20-1 and TRBJ2-1; TRBD2 agrees at 10 bases. The CDR3 runs 13 residues. Germline lookup yields CDR1 DFQATT and CDR2 SNEGSKA (reference sequence). The CDR3 nucleotides are TGCAGAGCAAGCGGGAGGGCTGGCAATGAGCAGTTCTTC. Amino acid sequence: CRASGRAGNEQFF.

J is TRBJ2-4 and V is TRBV29-1; D possibly corresponds to TRBD1 (6 bases). Per the germline V gene, CDR1 is SQVTM and CDR2 is ANQGSEA. The CDR3 has 15 residues. Trimming shortened V by 7 bases and J by 5 bases, and 21 bases separated the two germline ends. The CDR3 region has the DNA TGCAGCGCTTTCTTACTCCGGGACACCGAAAACATTCAGTACTTC. This sequence encodes CSAFLLRDTENIQYF.

In its sample, this clonotype was seen many times. This chain links TRBV30 with TRBJ1-5; 9 bases match TRBD1. V shed 3 bases, J shed 11 bases, and the junction held 11 bases outside the gene matches. The V gene's germline CDR1 is GTSNPN and CDR2 SVGIG (reference sequence). This CDR3 contains 14 residues. CDR3 loop: CAWRGTGTLEAQHF. As DNA, the CDR3 is TGTGCCTGGAGGGGGACAGGGACCCTAGAAGCCCAGCATTTT.

The chain has TRBV28 and TRBJ2-6; D is uncertain. The CDR3 length is 18 residues. V shed 1 base and J shed 2 bases, with 15 bases lying between them. Looked up from germline, CDR1 is MDHEN and CDR2 is SYDVKM. The CDR3 protein is CASSLFSGQRTGANVLTF. In DNA form, the CDR3 reads TGTGCCAGCAGTTTATTTAGTGGCCAAAGGACTGGGGCCAACGTCCTGACTTTC.

V and J are TRBV3-1 and TRBJ2-3; 9 bases are a match to TRBD2. This CDR3 comprises 17 residues. V shed 2 bases, J shed 4 bases, and the junction held 10 bases outside the gene matches. Germline CDR1 and CDR2: LGHDT and YNNKEL (reference sequence). The CDR3 DNA reads as TGTGCCAGCAGCCAAAAGTTTGCCAGCGGGGGGTCAGATACGCAGTATTTT. Translation: CASSQKFASGGSDTQYF.

There are many counts of this clonotype. The V and J genes are TRBV7-6 and TRBJ2-1; 11 nucleotides line up with TRBD1. CDR1 is SGHVS, CDR2 FNYEAQ, per germline. Trimming at V came to 1 base and at J to 10 bases, leaving 0 bases not matched to a gene. This CDR3 comprises 13 residues. The CDR3 nucleotides are TGTGCCAGCAGCTTAGGGGACAGGGGGGAGCAGTTCTTC. This translates into CASSLGDRGEQFF.

V is TRBV5-4 and J is TRBJ2-1, with 11 bases matching TRBD2. This CDR3 has 17 amino acids. Germline V CDR1 and CDR2: SGHNT, YYREEE (reference sequence). V gave up 0 bases and J gave up 7 bases; unmatched junction bases: 9. This CDR3 reads CASSLGPTSGSINEQFF. The CDR3, as DNA: TGTGCCAGCAGCTTGGGTCCCACTAGCGGGAGCATAAATGAGCAGTTCTTC. The variable domain in full, with the rest retrieved from reference TRBV5-4 and TRBJ2-1, is ETGVTQSPTHLIKTRGQQVTLRCSSQSGHNTVSWYQQALGQGPQFIFQYYREEENGRGNFPPRFSGLQFPNYSSELNVNALELDDSALYLCASSLGPTSGSINEQFFGPGTRLTVL.

This chain joins TRBV27 and TRBJ2-1, with TRBD1 as a possible D gene (6 bases). CDR3 length equals 17 residues. The germline V and J ends were trimmed by 6 bases and 5 bases, with 23 bases remaining between them. CDR1 and CDR2 (germline): MNHEY, SMNVEV (reference sequence). CDR3 bases: TGTGCCAGCAGGCCTTTCACTCGACAGGTAATAAACAATGAGCAGTTCTTC. Protein: CASRPFTRQVINNEQFF.

The chain has TRBV6-5 and TRBJ2-7; D is possibly TRBD1 (6 bases). Germline V gene lookup returns CDR1 MNHEY and CDR2 SVGAGI. The CDR3 has 14 residues. V lost 5 bases to trimming and J lost 4 bases, with 15 bases between them. CDR3 nucleotide sequence: TGTGCCAGCAGTCGGACAGCAACCTCGTACGAGCAGTACTTC. This codes for CASSRTATSYEQYF.

CDR3 sequence reads: CASSLSWGTGGGGGKAFF. As DNA, the CDR3 is TGTGCCAGCAGTTTATCGTGGGGCACTGGGGGGGGCGGTGGGAAAGCTTTCTTT. This sequence joins TRBV28 and TRBJ1-1, with D possibly being TRBD1 (6 bases). The length of the CDR3 is 18 residues. Germline V gene sequence: CDR1 MDHEN, CDR2 SYDVKM. With 1 base removed from V and 9 bases from J, the gap between germline ends came to 27 bases.

The gene calls are TRBV12-3 or TRBV12-4 and TRBJ2-7, with TRBD2 identical over 7 bases. V lost 6 bases and J lost 6; bases outside the gene matches: 11. This CDR3 is 14 amino acids long. The DNA for the CDR3 is TGTGCCAGCAGCGCGTCGGGGGGAATAGGCGAGCAGTACTTC. This encodes CASSASGGIGEQYF.